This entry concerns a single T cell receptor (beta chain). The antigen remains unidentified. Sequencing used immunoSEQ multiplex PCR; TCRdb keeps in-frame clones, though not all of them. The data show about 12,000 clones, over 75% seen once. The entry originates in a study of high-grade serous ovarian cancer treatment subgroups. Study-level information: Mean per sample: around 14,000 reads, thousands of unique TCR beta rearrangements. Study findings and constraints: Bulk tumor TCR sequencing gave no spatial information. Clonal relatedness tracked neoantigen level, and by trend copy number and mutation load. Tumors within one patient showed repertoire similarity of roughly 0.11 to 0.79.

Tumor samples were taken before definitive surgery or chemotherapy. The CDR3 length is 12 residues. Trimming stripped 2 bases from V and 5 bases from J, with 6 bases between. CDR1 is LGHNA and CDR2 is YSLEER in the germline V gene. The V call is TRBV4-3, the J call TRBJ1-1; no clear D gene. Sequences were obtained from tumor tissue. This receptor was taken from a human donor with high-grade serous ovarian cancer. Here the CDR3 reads CASSQRGTEAFF. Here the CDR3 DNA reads TGCGCCAGCAGCCAACGGGGAACTGAAGCTTTCTTT.